The clone carrying this TCR beta chain was seen more than once but under ten times. Its antigen remains unidentified. This specimen comes from a study of CD8 T cells in ankylosing spondylitis. Notes on the study in general: Within ankylosing spondylitis blood, a TCR beta motif made up of several highly homologous variants appeared to be characteristic.

From the 5' RACE reads, TCRdb called clonotypes with MiXCR, one entry per CDR3 protein. Of 250,000 to 350,000 distinct CDR3 sequences listed, less than 10% are singletons. The CDR3 runs 15 residues. Germline CDR1 reads DFQATT; CDR2 reads SNEGSKA (reference sequence). Trimming shortened V by 1 base and J by 4 bases, and 13 bases separated the two germline ends. This rearrangement joins TRBV20-1 to TRBJ1-4; tentatively, D is TRBD1 (5 bases). The receptor's source is a male donor with ankylosing spondylitis. The sequencing sample was made of blood, either unsorted or a sorted T cell fraction (not recorded which). The CDR3 loop is CSARATGRINEKLFF. The DNA of the CDR3 is TGCAGTGCTAGAGCCACGGGACGGATTAATGAAAAACTGTTTTTT.